The text below deals with one T cell receptor beta chain. The data stem from a study of blood T cell repertoires in COVID-19. Germline CDR1 and CDR2: GTSNPN and SVGIG (reference sequence). The CDR3 is 13 amino acids. V was shortened by 8 bases and J by 0 bases, with 10 bases between the two germline ends. As processed by the authors: Reference gene primer amplification gave estimated nucleated cell counts. Assay used: immunoSEQ multiplex PCR; TCRdb lists only in-frame clones, some missing. V, J and clone size are taken as reported in that table, and D and trimming were inferred from the DNA itself. The sample has fewer than 90,000 clones, roughly 70% seen once.

This TCR came from a woman of 80 years or more with acute or convalescent COVID-19. The sample consisted of peripheral blood. The J gene is TRBJ1-4, the V gene TRBV30; unclear D gene. CDR3 nucleotides: TGTGCCGCTGACACCGCAACTAATGAAAAACTGTTTTTT. This sequence encodes CAADTATNEKLFF.